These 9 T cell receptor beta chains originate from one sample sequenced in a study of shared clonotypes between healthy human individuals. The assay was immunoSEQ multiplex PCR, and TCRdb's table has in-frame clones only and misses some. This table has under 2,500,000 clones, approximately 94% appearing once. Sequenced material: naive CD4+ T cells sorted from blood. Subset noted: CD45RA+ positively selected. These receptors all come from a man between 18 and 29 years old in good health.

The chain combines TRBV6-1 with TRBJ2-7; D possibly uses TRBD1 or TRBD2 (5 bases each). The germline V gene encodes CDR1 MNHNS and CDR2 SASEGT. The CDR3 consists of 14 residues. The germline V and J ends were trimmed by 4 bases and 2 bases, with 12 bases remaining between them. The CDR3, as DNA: TGTGCCAGCAGTGCAATAGGGACGGCCTACGAGCAGTACTTC. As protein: CASSAIGTAYEQYF.

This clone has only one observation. In nucleotides, the CDR3 is TGTGCCAGCAGTTCCGGAACCCTTGGGGGGTACGAGCAGTACTTC. Residues: CASSSGTLGGYEQYF. The chain recombines TRBV28 with TRBJ2-7; D perhaps matches TRBD2 (6 bases). V lost 4 bases and J 4 bases, leaving 17 bases between the germline ends. The CDR3 spans 15 residues. Germline values: CDR1 MDHEN, CDR2 SYDVKM. The entire variable domain, with the rest obtained from reference TRBV28 and TRBJ2-7, is as follows: DVKVTQSSRYLVKRTGEKVFLECVQDMDHENMFWYRQDPGLGLRLIYFSYDVKMKEKGDIPEGYSVSREKKERFSLILESASTNQTSMYLCASSSGTLGGYEQYFGPGTRLTVT.

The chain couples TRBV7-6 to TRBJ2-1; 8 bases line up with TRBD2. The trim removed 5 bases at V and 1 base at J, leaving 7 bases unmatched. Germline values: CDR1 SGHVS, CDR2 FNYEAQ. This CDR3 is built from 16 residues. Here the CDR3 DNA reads TGTGCCAGCAGCAAAGCGGGAGCGTCGTCCTACAATGAGCAGTTCTTC. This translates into CASSKAGASSYNEQFF.

The CDR3 loop reads CASSQDLMAGSTDTQYF. CDR3 nucleotides: TGCGCCAGCAGCCAAGATCTGATGGCAGGGAGCACAGATACGCAGTATTTT. This chain links TRBV4-3 with TRBJ2-3, with D possibly TRBD1 on 5 matching bases. The CDR3 sequence is 17 residues long. V lost 0 bases and J 0 bases, leaving 13 bases between the germline ends. CDR1 is LGHNA, CDR2 YSLEER, per germline.

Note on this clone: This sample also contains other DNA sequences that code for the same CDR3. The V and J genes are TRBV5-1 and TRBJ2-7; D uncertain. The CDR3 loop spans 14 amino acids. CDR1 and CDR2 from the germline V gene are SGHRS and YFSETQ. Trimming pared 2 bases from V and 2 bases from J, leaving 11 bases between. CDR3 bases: TGCGCCAGCAGCTTATTCGGTGGGACCTACGAGCAGTACTTC. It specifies CASSLFGGTYEQYF.

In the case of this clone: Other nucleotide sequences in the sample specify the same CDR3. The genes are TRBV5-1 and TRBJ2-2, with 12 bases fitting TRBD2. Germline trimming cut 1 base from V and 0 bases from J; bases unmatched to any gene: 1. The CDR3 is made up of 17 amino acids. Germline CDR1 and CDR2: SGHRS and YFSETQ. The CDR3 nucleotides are TGCGCCAGCAGCTTGAGGACTAGCGGGACGAACACCGGGGAGCTGTTTTTT. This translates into CASSLRTSGTNTGELFF.

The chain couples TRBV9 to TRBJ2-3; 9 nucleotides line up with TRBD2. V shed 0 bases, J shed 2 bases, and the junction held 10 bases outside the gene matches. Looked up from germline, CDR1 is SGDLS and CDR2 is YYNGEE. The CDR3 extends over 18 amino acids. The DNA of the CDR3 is TGTGCCAGCAGCGTAGACCGGGGGGGACTAGCCAACACAGATACGCAGTATTTT. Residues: CASSVDRGGLANTDTQYF.

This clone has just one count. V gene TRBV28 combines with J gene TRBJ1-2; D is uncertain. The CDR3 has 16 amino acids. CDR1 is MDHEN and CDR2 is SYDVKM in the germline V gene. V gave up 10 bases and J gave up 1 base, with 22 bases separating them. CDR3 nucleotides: TGTGCCATCCCGAAGGCCAAGTCTCGGGTTAACTATGGCTACACCTTC. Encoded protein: CAIPKAKSRVNYGYTF.

The CDR3 DNA sequence: TGTGCCACCGAAGGGGGCTACGGAAACACCATATATTTT. Its protein is CATEGGYGNTIYF. V gene TRBV15 combines with J gene TRBJ1-3; 7 positions agree with TRBD1. CDR3 length equals 13 residues. Per germline, CDR1 LNHNV and CDR2 YYDKDF (reference sequence). V dropped 8 bases and J dropped 4; count of bases not matched to a gene: 5.